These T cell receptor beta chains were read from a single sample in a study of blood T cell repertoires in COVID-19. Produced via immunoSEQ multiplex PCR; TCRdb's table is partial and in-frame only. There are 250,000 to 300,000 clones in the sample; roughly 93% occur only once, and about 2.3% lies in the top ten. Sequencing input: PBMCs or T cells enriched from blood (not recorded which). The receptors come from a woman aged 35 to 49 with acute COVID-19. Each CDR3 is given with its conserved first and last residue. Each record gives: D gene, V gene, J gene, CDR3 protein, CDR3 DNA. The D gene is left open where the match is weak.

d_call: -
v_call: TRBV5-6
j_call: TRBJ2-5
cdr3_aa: CASYTTQETQYF
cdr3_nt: TGTGCCAGCTACACAACACAAGAGACCCAGTACTTC

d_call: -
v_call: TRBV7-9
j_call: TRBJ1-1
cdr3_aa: CASSLTAGNTEAFF
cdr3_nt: TGTGCCAGCAGCTTGACAGCCGGGAACACTGAAGCTTTCTTT

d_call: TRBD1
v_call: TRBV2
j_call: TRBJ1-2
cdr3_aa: CAQGYPGQGAPGYTF
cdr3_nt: TGTGCCCAAGGGTATCCGGGACAGGGGGCGCCTGGCTACACCTTC

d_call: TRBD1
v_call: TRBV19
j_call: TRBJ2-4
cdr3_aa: CASSIEGGQLDIQYF
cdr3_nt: TGTGCCAGTAGTATAGAAGGGGGACAGCTCGACATTCAGTACTTC

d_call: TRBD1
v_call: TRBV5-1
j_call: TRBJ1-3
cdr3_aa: CASSLAPGQHSGNTIYF
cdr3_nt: TGCGCCAGCAGCTTGGCCCCGGGACAGCACTCTGGAAACACCATATATTTT

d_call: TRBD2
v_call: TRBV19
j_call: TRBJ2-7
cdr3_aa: CASSIATSGAYEQYF
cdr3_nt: TGTGCCAGTAGTATAGCGACTAGCGGGGCCTACGAGCAGTACTTC

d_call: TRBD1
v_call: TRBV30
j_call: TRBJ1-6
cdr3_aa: CAWSPGQGNSPLHF
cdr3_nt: TGTGCCTGGAGTCCGGGACAGGGTAATTCACCCCTCCACTTT

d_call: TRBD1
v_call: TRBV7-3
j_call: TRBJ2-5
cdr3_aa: CASSKGQGETQYF
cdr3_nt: TGTGCCAGCAGTAAGGGACAGGGAGAGACCCAGTACTTC

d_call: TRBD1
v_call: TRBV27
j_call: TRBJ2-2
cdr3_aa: CASSPGTDTTGELFF
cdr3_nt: TGTGCCAGCAGCCCCGGGACAGATACCACCGGGGAGCTGTTTTTT

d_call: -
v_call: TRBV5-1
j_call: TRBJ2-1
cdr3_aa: CASRRQGEQFF
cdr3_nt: TGCGCCAGCAGACGCCAGGGTGAGCAGTTCTTC

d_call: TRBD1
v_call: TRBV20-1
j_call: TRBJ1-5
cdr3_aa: CSASPGQAQHF
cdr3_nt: TGCAGTGCGTCTCCGGGACAGGCTCAGCATTTT